Each of the 29 T cell receptor beta chains below was sequenced from the same sample in a study of shared clonotypes between healthy human individuals. Sequencing used immunoSEQ multiplex PCR; TCRdb keeps in-frame clones, though not all of them. The data show over 2 million clones, about 95% seen once. Naive CD8 cells were CD45RO-negative, positively selected for CCR7, excluding terminally differentiated effector memory CD45RA+ cells. The sequenced sample consisted of naive CD8+ T cells sorted from blood. These TCRs come from a man aged 18 to 29 in good health.

This chain links TRBV7-9 with TRBJ1-1; 9 bases are a match to TRBD1. CDR1 is SEHNR, CDR2 FQNEAQ, per germline (reference sequence). The length of the CDR3 is 15 residues. Germline trimming cut 5 bases from V and 2 bases from J; bases unmatched to any gene: 6. CDR3 DNA: TGTGCCAGCAGCCATCCGGGACAGGGCAACACTGAAGCTTTCTTT. Its protein is CASSHPGQGNTEAFF.

On this clone itself: The same CDR3 also results from other DNA sequences found in this sample. The V gene is TRBV7-6, the J gene TRBJ2-3; the match to TRBD2 covers 10 bases. The CDR3 loop spans 14 amino acids. The J segment lost 6 bases and the V segment lost 5 bases, leaving 5 bases of the junction unmatched. Germline V gene data show CDR1 as SGHVS and CDR2 as FNYEAQ. In nucleotides, the CDR3 is TGTGCCAGCAGCCCCGGACTAGCGGCGGATACGCAGTATTTT. Protein sequence: CASSPGLAADTQYF.

This chain links TRBV9 with TRBJ2-7, with 9 positions matching TRBD1. The CDR3 covers 15 residues. CDR1 and CDR2 from the germline V gene are SGDLS and YYNGEE. With 3 bases clipped from V and 0 bases from J, the junction kept 4 bases outside the gene matches. CDR3 sequence (DNA): TGTGCCAGCAGCGAAACAGGGGGCCCCTCCTACGAGCAGTACTTC. Protein product: CASSETGGPSYEQYF.

The chain couples TRBV10-3 to TRBJ1-2, with TRBD1 identical over 7 bases. Germline CDR1 reads ENHRY; CDR2 reads SYGVKD. V was clipped by 11 bases and J by 7 bases; unmatched bases: 10. The CDR3 is made up of 12 amino acids. This CDR3 reads CAVIEGASGYTF. CDR3 bases: TGTGCCGTAATTGAGGGGGCAAGTGGCTACACCTTC.

The genes are TRBV2 and TRBJ2-7; perhaps TRBD2 as D (5 bases). The CDR3 sequence is 15 residues long. Trimming cost V 2 bases and J 5 bases, with 16 bases left between them. Germline V gives CDR1 SNHLY, CDR2 FYNNEI. The CDR3: CASSEMSSWRDEQYF. In nucleotides, the CDR3 is TGTGCCAGCAGTGAAATGTCTAGCTGGCGGGACGAGCAGTACTTC.

This clone was observed a single time. The V and J genes are TRBV7-8 and TRBJ1-3; D is ambiguous. The CDR3 loop spans 18 amino acids. Between the trimmed V and J ends, which lost 1 base and 0 bases, there was a span of 16 bases. Per germline, CDR1 SGHVS and CDR2 FQNEAQ. The CDR3 reads CASSLEQPYSLSGNTIYF. CDR3 sequence (DNA): TGTGCCAGCAGCTTAGAACAGCCTTATTCCCTCTCTGGAAACACCATATATTTT.

The chain couples TRBV27 to TRBJ1-6; weak D call: TRBD1 (5 bases). Trimming stripped 3 bases from V and 7 bases from J, with 10 bases between. The CDR3 consists of 14 residues. Looked up from germline, CDR1 is MNHEY and CDR2 is SMNVEV (reference sequence). CDR3 nucleotides: TGTGCCAGCAGTTTTATGGCAGGGAATTCACCCCTCCACTTT. Amino acid sequence: CASSFMAGNSPLHF.

This chain joins TRBV4-3 and TRBJ2-3; 9 nucleotides line up with TRBD2. CDR1 and CDR2 (germline): LGHNA, YSLEER. The V segment lost 6 bases and the J segment 4 bases; nucleotides outside the gene matches: 5. The CDR3 has 14 amino acids. CDR3 region: CASSRGLAADTQYF. CDR3 sequence (DNA): TGCGCCAGCAGTCGGGGACTAGCCGCAGATACGCAGTATTTT.

This chain uses TRBV7-3 with TRBJ2-5; 9 bases map to TRBD1. The CDR3 is 14 amino acids. V gave up 8 bases and J gave up 3 bases; unmatched junction bases: 7. Germline V CDR1 and CDR2: SGHTA, FQGTGA. As DNA, the CDR3 is TGTGCCAGCTCGAGAACAGGGGGCGAAGAGACCCAGTACTTC. Protein sequence: CASSRTGGEETQYF. The complete variable domain, with remaining parts taken from reference TRBV7-3 and TRBJ2-5, reads GAGVSQTPSNKVTEKGKYVELRCDPISGHTALYWYRQSLGQGPEFLIYFQGTGAADDSGLPNDRFFAVRPEGSVSTLKIQRTERGDSAVYLCASSRTGGEETQYFGPGTRLLVL.

J is TRBJ2-5 and V is TRBV18, with D unclear. The CDR3 has 21 amino acids. The germline V gene has CDR1 KGHSH and CDR2 LQKENI. Trimming left V 0 bases short and J 4 bases short, with 30 bases between. The CDR3 protein is CASSPPPTDRVFWSRGETQYF. The CDR3 DNA sequence: TGTGCCAGCTCACCACCTCCGACCGACCGGGTTTTCTGGTCGAGAGGAGAGACCCAGTACTTC.

This rearrangement joins TRBV3-2 to TRBJ2-1; whether TRBD2, the table's D call, matches the DNA was not checked. TRBV3-2 is an annotated pseudogene. This CDR3 comprises 8 residues. CDR3 loop: CASRRQFF. The CDR3 nucleotides read TGTGCCAGCCGGAGGCAGTTCTTC.

The genes are TRBV6-6 and TRBJ2-7, with 8 bases matching TRBD1. The CDR3 covers 15 residues. The germline V gene has CDR1 MNHNY and CDR2 SVGAGI (reference sequence). After removal of 2 bases from V and 0 bases from J, the junction contained 3 bases not matched to a gene. The DNA for the CDR3 is TGTGCCAGCAGTTACCGTACAGGGGGCTCCTACGAGCAGTACTTC. This codes for CASSYRTGGSYEQYF.

The rearrangement joins TRBV10-1 to TRBJ2-7, with 13 bases aligning to TRBD2. CDR1 is WNHNN and CDR2 is SYGVQD in the germline V gene (reference sequence). V gave up 5 bases and J gave up 7 bases; unmatched junction bases: 11. CDR3 size: 16 residues. CDR3 DNA sequence: TGCGCCAGCAGTCCCGGGACTAGCGGGACCCCATGGGAGCAGTACTTC. Its protein is CASSPGTSGTPWEQYF.

This chain uses TRBV30 with TRBJ2-7, with unresolved D. The V end was cut by 0 bases, the J end by 5 bases, with 8 bases between. The CDR3 loop spans 12 amino acids. CDR1 and CDR2 (germline): GTSNPN, SVGIG (reference sequence). The DNA of the CDR3 is TGTGCCTGGAGTGTAGCATTAAACGAGCAGTACTTC. As protein: CAWSVALNEQYF.

This sequence joins TRBV2 and TRBJ1-2; tentative D call: TRBD1 (5 bases). CDR3 length equals 14 residues. V was pared by 8 bases and J by 3 bases, with 16 bases between. Germline loops: CDR1 SNHLY, CDR2 FYNNEI. CDR3 residues: CASFEGRAHYGYTF. The CDR3 DNA follows: TGTGCCAGCTTCGAAGGCAGGGCCCACTATGGCTACACCTTC.

This clone was detected only once. The chain couples TRBV10-2 to TRBJ2-7, with D maybe TRBD1 (6 bases). This CDR3 spans 14 amino acids. The V end lost 3 bases, the J end lost 5 bases, and 14 bases lay between the germline ends. CDR1 WSHSY and CDR2 SAAADI come from the germline V gene. The CDR3 nucleotides read TGCGCCAGCAGTGAAGACAGGCCAGGGAACGAGCAGTACTTC. Translated: CASSEDRPGNEQYF.

Only a few counts were recorded for this clone. CDR3 protein: CASTDNSNQPQHF. CDR3 nucleotides: TGTGCCAGTACAGACAATAGCAATCAGCCCCAGCATTTT. This chain links TRBV19 with TRBJ1-5; D is ambiguous. Germline V gives CDR1 LNHDA, CDR2 SQIVND (reference sequence). The V gene lost 7 bases and the J gene lost 0 bases, with 7 bases spanning the gap. The CDR3 sequence is 13 residues long.

The V gene is TRBV5-6, the J gene TRBJ2-7; D uncertain. CDR3 length equals 14 residues. Germline V gene lookup returns CDR1 SGHDT and CDR2 YYEEEE. Trimming shortened V by 2 bases and J by 3 bases, and 12 bases separated the two germline ends. The CDR3 coding sequence is TGTGCCAGCAGCTTTTCTATTCAAAACTACGAGCAGTACTTC. Protein sequence: CASSFSIQNYEQYF.

J is TRBJ2-7 and V is TRBV6-5; D is possibly TRBD1 or TRBD2 (5 bases each). V lost 0 bases, J lost 6 bases, and 12 bases lay in between. This CDR3 has 14 amino acids. CDR1 and CDR2 (germline): MNHEY, SVGAGI. CDR3 bases: TGTGCCAGCAGTTACTCGTCCGGGGCGTCCGAGCAGTACTTC. Its protein is CASSYSSGASEQYF.

For this clone: The identical CDR3 is also encoded by other nucleotide sequences in the sample. The CDR3 region has the DNA TGTGCCAGCAGCTCTGGGGGCGAGGAGACCCAGTACTTC. It translates to CASSSGGEETQYF. The chain couples TRBV9 to TRBJ2-5, with D possibly matching TRBD1 (6 bases). CDR3 size: 13 residues. V was pared by 4 bases and J by 5 bases, with 12 bases between. Looked up from germline, CDR1 is SGDLS and CDR2 is YYNGEE.

On this clone itself: Other DNA sequences in the sample encode the same CDR3. V usage is TRBV28 and J usage is TRBJ1-1; D gene ambiguous. The germline V and J ends were trimmed by 2 bases and 4 bases, with 5 bases remaining between them. The CDR3 extends over 12 amino acids. The germline V gene has CDR1 MDHEN and CDR2 SYDVKM. The CDR3 coding sequence is TGTGCCAGCAGTTTAGACGGCACTGAAGCTTTCTTT. This gives the protein CASSLDGTEAFF.

This chain links TRBV13 with TRBJ2-7; TRBD1 aligns across 9 bases. V trimming: 7 bases; J trimming: 5 bases; junction bases outside the gene matches: 6. CDR1 and CDR2 from the germline V gene are PRHDT and FYEKMQ (reference sequence). CDR3 length: 13 amino acids. This CDR3 reads CASTLGTGNEQYF. For the CDR3, the DNA is TGTGCCAGCACCCTAGGGACAGGGAACGAGCAGTACTTC.

V gene TRBV28 combines with J gene TRBJ2-2; D gene unclear. Trimming removed 2 bases from V and 4 bases from J, with 5 bases in between. CDR3 size: 13 residues. CDR1 and CDR2 from the germline V gene are MDHEN and SYDVKM. In DNA, the CDR3 is TGTGCCAGCAGTTTAGAGGTCACCGGGGAGCTGTTTTTT. Its translation is CASSLEVTGELFF.

The chain employs TRBV2 and TRBJ2-2; D unclear. V was trimmed by 5 bases and J by 7 bases, leaving 11 bases between them. CDR1 SNHLY and CDR2 FYNNEI come from the germline V gene. CDR3 length: 13 residues. CDR3 coding DNA: TGTGCCAGCAGTCCCTCCGGTGGCGGGGAGCTGTTTTTT. Translation: CASSPSGGGELFF.

V and J are TRBV5-1 and TRBJ2-7, with TRBD1 matching over 10 bases. V gave up 3 bases and J gave up 5 bases; unmatched junction bases: 2. This CDR3 comprises 13 residues. Germline V gene sequence: CDR1 SGHRS, CDR2 YFSETQ. CDR3 residues: CASSWDRGNEQYF. The CDR3 nucleotides are TGCGCCAGCAGCTGGGACAGGGGAAACGAGCAGTACTTC. The full variable domain, in which reference TRBV5-1 and TRBJ2-7 provide the parts outside the CDR3, is KAGVTQTPRYLIKTRGQQVTLSCSPISGHRSVSWYQQTPGQGLQFLFEYFSETQRNKGNFPGRFSGRQFSNSRSEMNVSTLELGDSALYLCASSWDRGNEQYFGPGTRLTVT.

The rearrangement uses TRBV4-1 and TRBJ1-5; 10 nucleotides match TRBD1. This CDR3 is built from 16 residues. V was clipped by 2 bases and J by 7 bases; unmatched bases: 8. Per germline, CDR1 MGHRA and CDR2 YSYEKL. CDR3 in DNA: TGCGCCAGCAGCCAACAGGACAGGGGGGATAGCCAGCCCCAGCATTTT. Amino acid sequence: CASSQQDRGDSQPQHF.

The V and J genes are TRBV9 and TRBJ2-7; weak D call: TRBD2 (6 bases). The CDR3 is 13 residues long. The V gene's germline CDR1 is SGDLS and CDR2 YYNGEE. V was trimmed by 4 bases and J by 13 bases, leaving 21 bases between them. CDR3 amino acids: CASSPGASVGVYF. Written as DNA, the CDR3 is TGTGCCAGCAGCCCCGGGGCTAGCGTGGGGGTATACTTC.

The J gene is TRBJ2-1, the V gene TRBV6-6; TRBD2 matches 9 bases. After removal of 0 bases from V and 10 bases from J, the junction contained 1 base not matched to a gene. The CDR3 covers 13 residues. Germline CDR1 and CDR2: MNHNY and SVGAGI (reference sequence). CDR3 loop: CASSYSLAGEQFF. The CDR3 region has the DNA TGTGCCAGCAGTTACTCCCTAGCGGGGGAGCAGTTCTTC.

V and J are TRBV10-1 and TRBJ1-4; 10 bases agree with TRBD1. The CDR3 totals 17 residues. CDR1 is WNHNN and CDR2 is SYGVQD in the germline V gene (reference sequence). The junction had 7 bases not matched to a gene; V was cut back by 6 bases and J by 0 bases. Here the CDR3 reads CASRWTGGSTTNEKLFF. For the CDR3, the DNA is TGCGCCAGCAGGTGGACAGGGGGTTCTACAACTAATGAAAAACTGTTTTTT.